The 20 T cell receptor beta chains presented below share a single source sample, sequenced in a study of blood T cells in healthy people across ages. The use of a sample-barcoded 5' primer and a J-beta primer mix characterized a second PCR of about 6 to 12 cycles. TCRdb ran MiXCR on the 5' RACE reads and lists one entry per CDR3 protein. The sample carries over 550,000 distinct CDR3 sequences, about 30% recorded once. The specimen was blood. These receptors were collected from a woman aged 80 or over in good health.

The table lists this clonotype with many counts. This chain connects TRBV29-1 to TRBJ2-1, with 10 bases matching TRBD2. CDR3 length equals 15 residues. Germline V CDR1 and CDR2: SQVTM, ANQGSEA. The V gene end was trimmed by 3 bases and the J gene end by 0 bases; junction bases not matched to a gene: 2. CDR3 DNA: TGCAGCGTTGACCCTAGCGGGGGCTCCTACAATGAGCAGTTCTTC. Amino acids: CSVDPSGGSYNEQFF.

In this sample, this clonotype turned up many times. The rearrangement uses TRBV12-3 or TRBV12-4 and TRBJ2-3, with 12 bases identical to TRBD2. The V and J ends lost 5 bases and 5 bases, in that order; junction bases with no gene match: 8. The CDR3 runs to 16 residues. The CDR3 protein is CASSPRTSGEGDTQYF. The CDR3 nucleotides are TGTGCCAGCAGTCCGCGGACTAGCGGGGAGGGAGATACGCAGTATTTT.

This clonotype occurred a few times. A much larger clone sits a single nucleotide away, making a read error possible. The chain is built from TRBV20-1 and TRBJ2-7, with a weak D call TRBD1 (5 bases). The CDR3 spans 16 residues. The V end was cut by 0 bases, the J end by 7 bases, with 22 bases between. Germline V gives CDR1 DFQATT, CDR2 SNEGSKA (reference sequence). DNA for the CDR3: TGCAGTGCTAGAGATCCCTCCAGGGATCCCTACAATGAGCAGTACTTC. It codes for CSARDPSRDPYNEQYF.

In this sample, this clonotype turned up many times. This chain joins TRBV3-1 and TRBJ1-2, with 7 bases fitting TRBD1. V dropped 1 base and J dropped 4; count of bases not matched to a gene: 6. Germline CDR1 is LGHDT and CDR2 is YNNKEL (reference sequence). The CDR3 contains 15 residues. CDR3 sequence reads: CASSQATGAGYGYTF. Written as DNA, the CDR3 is TGTGCCAGCAGCCAAGCAACAGGGGCTGGCTATGGCTACACCTTC.

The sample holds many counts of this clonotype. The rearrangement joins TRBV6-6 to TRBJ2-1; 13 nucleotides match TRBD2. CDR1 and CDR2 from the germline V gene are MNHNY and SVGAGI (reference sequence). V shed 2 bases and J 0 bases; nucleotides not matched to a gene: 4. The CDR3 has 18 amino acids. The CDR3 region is CASSYPLAGGRSYNEQFF. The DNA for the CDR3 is TGTGCCAGCAGTTACCCACTAGCGGGGGGGCGCTCCTACAATGAGCAGTTCTTC.

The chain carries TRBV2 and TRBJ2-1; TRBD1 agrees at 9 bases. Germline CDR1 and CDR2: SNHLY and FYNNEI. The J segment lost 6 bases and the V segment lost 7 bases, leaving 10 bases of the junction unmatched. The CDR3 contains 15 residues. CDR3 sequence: CASTVGTGTLNEQFF. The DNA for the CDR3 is TGTGCCAGCACGGTGGGGACAGGGACCCTCAATGAGCAGTTCTTC.

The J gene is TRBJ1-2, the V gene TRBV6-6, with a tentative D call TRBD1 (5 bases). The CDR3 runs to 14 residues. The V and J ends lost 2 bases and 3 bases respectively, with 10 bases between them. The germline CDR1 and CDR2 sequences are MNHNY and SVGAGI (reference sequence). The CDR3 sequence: CASSYGGIDYGYTF. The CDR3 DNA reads TGTGCCAGCAGTTACGGGGGGATTGACTATGGCTACACCTTC.

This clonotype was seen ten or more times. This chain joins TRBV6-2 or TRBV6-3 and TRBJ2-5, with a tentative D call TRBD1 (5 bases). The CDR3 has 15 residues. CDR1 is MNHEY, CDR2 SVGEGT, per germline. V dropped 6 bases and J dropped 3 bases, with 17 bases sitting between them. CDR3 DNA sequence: TGTGCCAGCAGAATCTACGGCGCAGGGAAAGAGACCCAGTACTTC. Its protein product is CASRIYGAGKETQYF.

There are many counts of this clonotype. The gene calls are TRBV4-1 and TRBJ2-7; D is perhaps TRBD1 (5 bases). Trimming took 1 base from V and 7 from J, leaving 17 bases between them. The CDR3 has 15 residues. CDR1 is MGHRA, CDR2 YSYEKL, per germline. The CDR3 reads CASSQAGHGVGEQYF. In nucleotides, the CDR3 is TGCGCCAGCAGCCAAGCCGGACACGGCGTGGGGGAGCAGTACTTC.

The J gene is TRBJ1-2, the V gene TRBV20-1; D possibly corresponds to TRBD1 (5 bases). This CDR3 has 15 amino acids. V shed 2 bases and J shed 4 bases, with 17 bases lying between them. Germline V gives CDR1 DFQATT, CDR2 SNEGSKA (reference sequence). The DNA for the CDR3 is TGCAGTGCTAGACCATCGGGACGGGGACTCTATGGCTACACCTTC. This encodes CSARPSGRGLYGYTF.

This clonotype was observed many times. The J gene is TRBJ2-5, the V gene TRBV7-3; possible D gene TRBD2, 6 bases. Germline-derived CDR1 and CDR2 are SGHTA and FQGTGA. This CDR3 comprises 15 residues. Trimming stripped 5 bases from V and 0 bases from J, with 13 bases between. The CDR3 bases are TGTGCCAGCAGCCCGGGACTCCGCTACCAAGAGACCCAGTACTTC. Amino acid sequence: CASSPGLRYQETQYF.

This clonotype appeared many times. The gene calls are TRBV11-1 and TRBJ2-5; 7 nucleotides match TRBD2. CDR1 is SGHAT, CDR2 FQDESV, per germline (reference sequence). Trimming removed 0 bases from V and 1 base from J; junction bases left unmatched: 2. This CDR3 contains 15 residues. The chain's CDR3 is CASSLAGTTQETQYF. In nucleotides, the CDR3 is TGTGCCAGCAGCTTAGCCGGGACTACCCAAGAGACCCAGTACTTC.

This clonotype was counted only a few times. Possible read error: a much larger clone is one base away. In DNA form, the CDR3 reads TGCAGTGCTAAGGGGGGCGGGGTCGAGCAGTACTTC. Its protein product is CSAKGGGVEQYF. The V call is TRBV20-1, the J call TRBJ2-7, with D perhaps being TRBD1 or TRBD2 (6 bases each). CDR1 and CDR2 (germline): DFQATT, SNEGSKA (reference sequence). This CDR3 comprises 12 residues. The germline V and J ends were trimmed by 4 bases and 6 bases, with 13 bases remaining between them.

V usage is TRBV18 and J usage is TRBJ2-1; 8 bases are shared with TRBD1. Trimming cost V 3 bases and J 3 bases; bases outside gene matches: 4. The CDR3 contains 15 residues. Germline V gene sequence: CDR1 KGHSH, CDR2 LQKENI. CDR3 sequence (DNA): TGTGCCAGCTCACCTCGACAGGGGAACTACAATGAGCAGTTCTTC. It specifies CASSPRQGNYNEQFF.

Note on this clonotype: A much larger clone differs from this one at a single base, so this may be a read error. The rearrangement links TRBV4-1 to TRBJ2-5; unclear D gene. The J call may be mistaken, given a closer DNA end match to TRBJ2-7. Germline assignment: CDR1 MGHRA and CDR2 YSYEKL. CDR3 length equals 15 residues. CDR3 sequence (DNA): TGCGCCAGCGGCCCTCCTCAGGCGAGGCCCTACGAGCAGTACTTC. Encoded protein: CASGPPQARPYEQYF.

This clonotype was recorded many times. The CDR3 coding sequence is TGTGCCAGCAGCTTAGCGGGGACCCAGTACTTC. Its protein product is CASSLAGTQYF. The chain uses TRBV7-8 and TRBJ2-5; D unresolved. V was clipped by 0 bases and J by 7 bases, with 3 bases between them. Germline V CDR1 and CDR2: SGHVS, FQNEAQ. The CDR3 spans 11 residues.

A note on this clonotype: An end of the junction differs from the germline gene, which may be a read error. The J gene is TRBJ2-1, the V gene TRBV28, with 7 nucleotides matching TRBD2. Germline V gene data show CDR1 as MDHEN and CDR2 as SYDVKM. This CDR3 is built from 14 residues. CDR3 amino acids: CASSSGLFYDEQFF. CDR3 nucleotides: TGTGCCAGCAGTTCGGGACTATTCTACGATGAGCAGTTCTTC. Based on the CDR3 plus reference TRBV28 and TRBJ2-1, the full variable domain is DVKVTQSSRYLVKRTGEKVFLECVQDMDHENMFWYRQDPGLGLRLIYFSYDVKMKEKGDIPEGYSVSREKKERFSLILESASTNQTSMYLCASSSGLFYDEQFFGPGTRLTVL.

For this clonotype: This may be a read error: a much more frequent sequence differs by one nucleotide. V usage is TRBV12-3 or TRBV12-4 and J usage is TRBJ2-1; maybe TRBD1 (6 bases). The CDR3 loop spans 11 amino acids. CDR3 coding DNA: TGTGCCAGCAGTGGGGGCAATGAGCAGGTCTTC. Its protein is CASSGGNEQVF.

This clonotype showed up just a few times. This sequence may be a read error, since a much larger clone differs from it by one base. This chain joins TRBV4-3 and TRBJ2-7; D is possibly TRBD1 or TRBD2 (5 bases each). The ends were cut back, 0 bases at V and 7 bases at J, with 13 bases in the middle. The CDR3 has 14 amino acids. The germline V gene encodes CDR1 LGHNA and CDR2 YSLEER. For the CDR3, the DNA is TGCGCCAGCAGCCAAGACTCGGGGCGCAATGAGCAGTACTTC. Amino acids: CASSQDSGRNEQYF.

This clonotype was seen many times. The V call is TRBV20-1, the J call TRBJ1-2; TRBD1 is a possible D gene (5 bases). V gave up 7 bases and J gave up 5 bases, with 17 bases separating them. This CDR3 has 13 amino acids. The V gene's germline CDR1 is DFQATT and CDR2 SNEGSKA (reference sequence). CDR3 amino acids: CSGSTLGAYGYTF. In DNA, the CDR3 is TGCAGTGGAAGCACCCTAGGGGCTTATGGCTACACCTTC.